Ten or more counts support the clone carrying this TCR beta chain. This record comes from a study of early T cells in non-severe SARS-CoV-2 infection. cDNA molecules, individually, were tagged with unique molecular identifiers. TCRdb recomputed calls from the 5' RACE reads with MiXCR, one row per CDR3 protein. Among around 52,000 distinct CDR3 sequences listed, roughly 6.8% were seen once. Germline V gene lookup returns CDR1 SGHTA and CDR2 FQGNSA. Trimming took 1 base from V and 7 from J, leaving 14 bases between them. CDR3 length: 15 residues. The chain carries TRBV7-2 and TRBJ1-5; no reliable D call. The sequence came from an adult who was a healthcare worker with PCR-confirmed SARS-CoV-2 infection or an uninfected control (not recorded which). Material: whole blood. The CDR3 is CASSLDFARGQPQHF. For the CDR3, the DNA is TGTGCCAGCAGCTTAGATTTCGCCCGAGGGCAGCCCCAGCATTTT.